These 21 T cell receptor beta chains share one sample of origin, sequenced in a study of cytomegalovirus exposure and HLA in healthy donors. The PCR had 60 Vbeta and 13 Jbeta primers. The repertoire was sequenced with immunoSEQ multiplex PCR; TCRdb's copy has only in-frame clones and lacks some. The sample holds around 140,000 clones, approximately 80% seen once. The sample consisted of PBMCs. All receptors derive from a man in his forties in good health and CMV-seronegative.

The CDR3 DNA is TGCGCCAGCAGCCAAGATCGGGGGGTTTCCATCTACGAGCAGTACTTC. Its translation: CASSQDRGVSIYEQYF. The chain links TRBV4-3 to TRBJ2-7, with 7 bases aligning to TRBD2. The CDR3 covers 16 residues. Germline V gene data show CDR1 as LGHNA and CDR2 as YSLEER. Trimming at V came to 0 bases and at J to 3 bases, leaving 8 bases not matched to a gene.

This sequence joins TRBV7-9 and TRBJ2-5; D uncertain. The CDR3 sequence is 15 residues long. Deletions cut 0 bases from V and 5 bases from J, with 13 bases between. Germline V gene data show CDR1 as SEHNR and CDR2 as FQNEAQ (reference sequence). CDR3 sequence: CASSLALKATETQYF. The CDR3 DNA follows: TGTGCCAGCAGCTTAGCGCTAAAAGCGACGGAGACCCAGTACTTC.

A few counts support this clone. The DNA of the CDR3 is TGCGCCAGCCTTGATGACAGTAGCACAGATACGCAGTATTTT. Residues: CASLDDSSTDTQYF. The chain uses TRBV10-2 and TRBJ2-3; weak D call: TRBD1 (5 bases). The CDR3 consists of 14 residues. V lost 8 bases and J 0 bases, leaving 12 bases between the germline ends. Per the germline V gene, CDR1 is WSHSY and CDR2 is SAAADI.

This clone was observed a single time. The chain couples TRBV12-5 to TRBJ2-2, with D possibly matching TRBD1 (6 bases). The CDR3 is 16 residues long. Germline V gene data show CDR1 as LGHNT and CDR2 as FRNRAP. Trimming shortened V by 0 bases and J by 3 bases, and 11 bases separated the two germline ends. CDR3 bases: TGTGCTAGTGGTTTGGTACACAGGGAAGACACCGGGGAGCTGTTTTTT. Its translation: CASGLVHREDTGELFF.

This clone was counted between two and nine times. This chain links TRBV9 with TRBJ1-1; 8 bases match TRBD1. Germline V lookup: CDR1 SGDLS, CDR2 YYNGEE. J was trimmed by 5 bases and V by 2 bases; bases with no gene match: 5. This CDR3 has 14 residues. The CDR3 bases are TGTGCCAGCAGCGTTACAGGGGGTTATACTGAAGCTTTCTTT. Encoded protein: CASSVTGGYTEAFF.

The chain recombines TRBV30 with TRBJ1-2, with D possibly TRBD1 on 6 matching bases. This CDR3 has 15 residues. Looked up from germline, CDR1 is GTSNPN and CDR2 is SVGIG (reference sequence). V was clipped by 3 bases and J by 2 bases, with 16 bases between them. The CDR3 sequence is CAWSLPARGNYGYTF. DNA of the CDR3: TGTGCCTGGAGCCTACCTGCGAGGGGGAACTATGGCTACACCTTC.

CDR3 sequence (DNA): TGCAGCAGTCGATTACAGGGGACGCATGGCTACACCTTC. It specifies CSSRLQGTHGYTF. V gene TRBV29-1 combines with J gene TRBJ1-2; 7 bases align to TRBD1. Per the germline V gene, CDR1 is SQVTM and CDR2 is ANQGSEA. This CDR3 comprises 13 residues. J gave up 6 bases and V 8 bases, and 12 bases lay outside the gene matches.

V and J are TRBV6-1 and TRBJ2-1; a possible D gene is TRBD1 (5 bases). The length of the CDR3 is 15 residues. Germline V gene lookup returns CDR1 MNHNS and CDR2 SASEGT. Trimming shortened V by 7 bases and J by 8 bases, and 21 bases separated the two germline ends. CDR3 DNA sequence: TGTGCCAGCACCCATGGGGCTACTGGACACGATGAGCAGTTCTTC. Protein sequence: CASTHGATGHDEQFF.

The chain has TRBV5-4 and TRBJ2-1; the match to TRBD2 covers 8 bases. Germline loops: CDR1 SGHNT, CDR2 YYREEE (reference sequence). The CDR3 has 14 residues. Trimming cost V 3 bases and J 6 bases; bases outside gene matches: 5. DNA of the CDR3: TGTGCCAGCAGCTCGGGACTAGAAGCCAATGAGCAGTTCTTC. Translated, it gives CASSSGLEANEQFF.

This chain connects TRBV19 to TRBJ1-5; maybe TRBD1 (5 bases). Germline V gene data show CDR1 as LNHDA and CDR2 as SQIVND (reference sequence). V was shortened by 1 base and J by 1 base, with 14 bases between the two germline ends. The CDR3 loop spans 17 amino acids. CDR3 sequence (DNA): TGTGCCAGTAGTATAGGTGTCGGGGGTAGGAGCAATCAGCCCCAGCATTTT. Residues: CASSIGVGGRSNQPQHF.

This chain connects TRBV6-6 to TRBJ1-1; 9 positions agree with TRBD1. CDR1 and CDR2 (germline): MNHNY, SVGAGI (reference sequence). The CDR3 runs 14 residues. J gave up 8 bases and V 4 bases, and 8 bases lay outside the gene matches. CDR3 coding DNA: TGTGCCAGCAGTTCGGACAGGGGTTTGTCGGAAGCTTTCTTT. Translated, it gives CASSSDRGLSEAFF.

This chain connects TRBV5-8 to TRBJ1-1; no firm D call. This CDR3 has 11 amino acids. V was cut by 4 bases and J by 7 bases, with 8 bases left in between. From germline, CDR1 is SGHTS and CDR2 YDEGEE. In DNA, the CDR3 is TGTGCCAGCAGCGTTATATATGAAGCTTTCTTT. Translated: CASSVIYEAFF.

J is TRBJ2-2 and V is TRBV5-1, with no clear D. Between the trimmed V and J ends, which lost 2 bases and 2 bases, there was a span of 7 bases. Germline V lookup: CDR1 SGHRS, CDR2 YFSETQ. There are 14 residues in the CDR3. CDR3 nucleotides: TGCGCCAGCAGCTTTACAGTAAACACCGGGGAGCTGTTTTTT. Residues: CASSFTVNTGELFF.

The chain uses TRBV7-9 and TRBJ2-3; D is uncertain. This CDR3 is built from 16 residues. The germline gives CDR1 SEHNR, CDR2 FQNEAQ (reference sequence). The ends were cut back, 3 bases at V and 1 base at J, with 14 bases in the middle. CDR3 loop: CASSFSRQVGTDTQYF. The CDR3 DNA reads as TGTGCCAGCAGCTTTAGTCGGCAGGTCGGCACAGATACGCAGTATTTT.

The CDR3, as DNA: TGTGCCAGCAGCTTAAATACAGTGCAGCCCCAGCATTTT. This sequence encodes CASSLNTVQPQHF. J is TRBJ1-5 and V is TRBV7-9; D not resolved. Germline V gene sequence: CDR1 SEHNR, CDR2 FQNEAQ (reference sequence). This CDR3 spans 13 amino acids. V was clipped by 2 bases and J by 7 bases, with 9 bases between them.

V usage is TRBV9 and J usage is TRBJ2-3; perhaps TRBD1 as D (5 bases). The CDR3 has 14 amino acids. Germline V gives CDR1 SGDLS, CDR2 YYNGEE. Trimming pared 0 bases from V and 5 bases from J, leaving 10 bases between. DNA of the CDR3: TGTGCCAGCAGCGTAGAAGGGGTGTTAGATACGCAGTATTTT. As protein: CASSVEGVLDTQYF.

In its sample, this clone was seen once. The chain carries TRBV18 and TRBJ2-3; 9 bases map to TRBD1. The CDR3 loop spans 15 amino acids. J gave up 3 bases and V 6 bases, and 7 bases lay outside the gene matches. CDR1 is KGHSH, CDR2 LQKENI, per germline. CDR3 residues: CASSPGTGNTDTQYF. CDR3 DNA: TGTGCCAGCTCTCCCGGGACAGGGAATACAGATACGCAGTATTTT.

The chain links TRBV5-8 to TRBJ2-5; possible D gene TRBD2, 6 bases. V was cut by 3 bases and J by 5 bases, with 11 bases left in between. Germline V lookup: CDR1 SGHTS, CDR2 YDEGEE. The CDR3 consists of 13 residues. In DNA, the CDR3 is TGTGCCAGCAGCTCCCTTGGGAGGGAGACCCAGTACTTC. This translates into CASSSLGRETQYF.

This chain uses TRBV5-6 with TRBJ1-4, with D uncertain. Germline assignment: CDR1 SGHDT and CDR2 YYEEEE. The CDR3 is 13 amino acids. V gave up 7 bases and J gave up 0 bases, with 7 bases separating them. This CDR3 reads CASSTTTNEKLFF. The CDR3 nucleotides are TGTGCCAGCTCGACAACAACTAATGAAAAACTGTTTTTT.

The chain recombines TRBV7-6 with TRBJ2-5; D might be TRBD1 (5 bases). This CDR3 is built from 17 residues. CDR1 is SGHVS and CDR2 is FNYEAQ in the germline V gene. The ends were cut back, 1 base at V and 5 bases at J, with 20 bases in the middle. DNA of the CDR3: TGTGCCAGCAGCTTAGATAACTTTGGGGCAGGGCTCGAGACCCAGTACTTC. Amino acids: CASSLDNFGAGLETQYF.

The chain is built from TRBV4-3 and TRBJ1-2; D unresolved. The germline V and J ends were trimmed by 1 base and 5 bases, with 5 bases remaining between them. The CDR3 contains 12 residues. Looked up from germline, CDR1 is LGHNA and CDR2 is YSLEER. CDR3 nucleotide sequence: TGCGCCAGCAGCCAAGCGGGGTATGGCTACACCTTC. Translation gives CASSQAGYGYTF.